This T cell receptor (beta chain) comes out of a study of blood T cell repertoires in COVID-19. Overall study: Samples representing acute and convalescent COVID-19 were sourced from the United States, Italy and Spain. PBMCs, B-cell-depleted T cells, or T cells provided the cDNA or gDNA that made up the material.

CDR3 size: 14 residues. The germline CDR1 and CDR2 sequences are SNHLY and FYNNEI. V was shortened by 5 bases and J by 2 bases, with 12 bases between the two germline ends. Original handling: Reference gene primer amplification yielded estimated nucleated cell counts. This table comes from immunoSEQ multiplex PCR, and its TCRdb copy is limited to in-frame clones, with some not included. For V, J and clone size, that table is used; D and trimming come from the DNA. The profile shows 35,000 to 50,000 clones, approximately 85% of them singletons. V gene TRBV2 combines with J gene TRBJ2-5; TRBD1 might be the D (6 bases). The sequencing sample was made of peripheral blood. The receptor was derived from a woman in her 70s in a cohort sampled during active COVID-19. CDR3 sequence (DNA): TGTGCCAGCAGTTTACAGGGCCCTCAAGAGACCCAGTACTTC. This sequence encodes CASSLQGPQETQYF.